A selection of T cell receptor beta chains follows, all from one sample in a study of T cells of healthy individuals. TCRdb passed the 5' RACE reads through MiXCR, listing each CDR3 protein once. The sample has around 83,000 distinct CDR3 sequences; about 5% are singletons. The receptors come from a female donor in good health. CDR3s include the opening cysteine and the closing phenylalanine or tryptophan. A D gene is named only where the DNA matches it firmly.

V gene: TRBV7-9; J gene: TRBJ1-6; D gene: NA; CDR3 protein: CASSLARERSPLHF
V gene: TRBV9; J gene: TRBJ2-1; D gene: TRBD2; CDR3 protein: CASSAGQWDYLYNEQFF
V gene: TRBV2; J gene: TRBJ2-2; D gene: TRBD2; CDR3 protein: CASGGLAGGTGELFF
V gene: TRBV20-1; J gene: TRBJ2-1; D gene: TRBD2; CDR3 protein: CTRGGPGNNEQFF
V gene: TRBV28; J gene: TRBJ1-4; D gene: TRBD1; CDR3 protein: CASRNIDREELFF
V gene: TRBV10-3; J gene: TRBJ2-3; D gene: NA; CDR3 protein: CAIMATDTQYF
V gene: TRBV18; J gene: TRBJ2-7; D gene: TRBD2; CDR3 protein: CASSPLLAGVDEQYF
V gene: TRBV7-2; J gene: TRBJ2-7; D gene: NA; CDR3 protein: CASSQNLRGRKNYEQYF
V gene: TRBV12-3/TRBV12-4; J gene: TRBJ1-3; D gene: NA; CDR3 protein: CASSSGAPGNTIYF
V gene: TRBV7-9; J gene: TRBJ1-1; D gene: NA; CDR3 protein: CASSPELSEAFF
V gene: TRBV7-9; J gene: TRBJ2-5; D gene: TRBD1; CDR3 protein: CASSPGTGEQTQYF
V gene: TRBV28; J gene: TRBJ1-2; D gene: TRBD1; CDR3 protein: CASSLGTAYGYTF
V gene: TRBV7-3; J gene: TRBJ2-3; D gene: NA; CDR3 protein: CASSPYSTDTQYF
V gene: TRBV28; J gene: TRBJ2-4; D gene: NA; CDR3 protein: CASSPRGLNIQYF
V gene: TRBV7-2; J gene: TRBJ2-3; D gene: TRBD2; CDR3 protein: CASSWSGGTDTQYF
V gene: TRBV5-1; J gene: TRBJ1-6; D gene: TRBD1; CDR3 protein: CASSPQGGDNSPLHF
V gene: TRBV5-6; J gene: TRBJ2-3; D gene: TRBD2; CDR3 protein: CASSGGRVFTDTQYF
V gene: TRBV24-1; J gene: TRBJ2-1; D gene: TRBD2; CDR3 protein: CATSDASGRGTEQFF
V gene: TRBV19; J gene: TRBJ2-6; D gene: NA; CDR3 protein: CASRSASSGANVLTF
V gene: TRBV30; J gene: TRBJ2-7; D gene: NA; CDR3 protein: CAWSVPAASISNYEQYF
V gene: TRBV6-6; J gene: TRBJ1-4; D gene: NA; CDR3 protein: CASSYRGQGGEKLFF
V gene: TRBV4-1; J gene: TRBJ2-5; D gene: NA; CDR3 protein: CASSQPGLGIWAQYF
V gene: TRBV6-6; J gene: TRBJ1-1; D gene: TRBD1; CDR3 protein: CASSETGMNTEAFF
V gene: TRBV6-6; J gene: TRBJ1-4; D gene: TRBD1; CDR3 protein: CASRTGQGATNEKLFF
V gene: TRBV11-1; J gene: TRBJ1-2; D gene: TRBD1; CDR3 protein: CASSLNRGNSPGYGYTF
V gene: TRBV7-2; J gene: TRBJ2-5; D gene: NA; CDR3 protein: CASSLAGGTQYF
V gene: TRBV11-2; J gene: TRBJ1-5; D gene: NA; CDR3 protein: CASSLGHAGQPQHF
V gene: TRBV7-9; J gene: TRBJ1-1; D gene: NA; CDR3 protein: CASSPDSVHTEAFF
V gene: TRBV3-1; J gene: TRBJ2-5; D gene: NA; CDR3 protein: CASSPEVIRAETQYF
V gene: TRBV5-6; J gene: TRBJ1-1; D gene: NA; CDR3 protein: CASSLLIPNTEAFF
V gene: TRBV30; J gene: TRBJ1-1; D gene: TRBD1; CDR3 protein: CAWTLRRGHGDTEAFF
V gene: TRBV12-3/TRBV12-4; J gene: TRBJ1-5; D gene: TRBD1; CDR3 protein: CASTFGQGNNQPQHF
V gene: TRBV7-8; J gene: TRBJ1-2; D gene: TRBD1; CDR3 protein: CASSPTGGRYGYTF
V gene: TRBV2; J gene: TRBJ1-4; D gene: NA; CDR3 protein: CASSPQAATNEKLFF
V gene: TRBV4-2; J gene: TRBJ1-2; D gene: NA; CDR3 protein: CASSQGSDSHYGYTF
V gene: TRBV4-1; J gene: TRBJ2-1; D gene: TRBD2; CDR3 protein: CASSSAGLAGERSYNEQFF
V gene: TRBV30; J gene: TRBJ1-6; D gene: TRBD1; CDR3 protein: CAWSRQGDSPLHF
V gene: TRBV20-1; J gene: TRBJ2-7; D gene: NA; CDR3 protein: CSVRRSSGYSYEQYF
V gene: TRBV3-1; J gene: TRBJ2-1; D gene: TRBD2; CDR3 protein: CASSQQGLNNEQFF
V gene: TRBV12-3/TRBV12-4; J gene: TRBJ1-1; D gene: TRBD1; CDR3 protein: CASSLFGLQGTEAFF
V gene: TRBV4-1; J gene: TRBJ2-7; D gene: NA; CDR3 protein: CASSQGPGEGPISYEQYF